This paragraph covers one TCR beta chain sequence. The CDR3 contains 13 residues. V was shortened by 8 bases and J by 4 bases, with 12 bases between the two germline ends. Germline CDR1 is SGHVS and CDR2 is FNYEAQ. The data derive from a study of blood T cell repertoires in COVID-19. Study-wide background: T cells, B-cell-depleted T cells, or PBMCs supplied cDNA or gDNA.

Per the original methods: Amplification with reference gene primers provided the estimates of nucleated cell counts. Sequenced by immunoSEQ multiplex PCR; TCRdb stores in-frame clones only, minus some. The V and J calls and clone size come from that table; D and trimming were worked out from the DNA. The table has about 13,000 clones, around 78% seen once; the top ten hold roughly a third. The chain has TRBV7-6 and TRBJ1-5; D is perhaps TRBD1 (6 bases). The receptor's source is a human donor in a cohort sampled during active COVID-19. Material: peripheral blood. Here the CDR3 reads CASGGGPNQPQHF. The CDR3 coding sequence is TGTGCCAGCGGGGGGGGGCCTAATCAGCCCCAGCATTTT.